Listed here are 21 T cell receptor beta chains from one sample, sequenced in a study of siplizumab effects on memory and regulatory T cells. Clones were sequenced by immunoSEQ multiplex PCR, and TCRdb holds only the in-frame ones, with some missing. The data show 100,000 or so clones, with 80% to 95% seen just once and roughly 2.6% held by the top ten. The sample taken for sequencing was CD4+ T cells sorted from blood. The receptors come from a human donor in good health. Some clones in this sample may be carry-over from other donors' samples.

The chain has TRBV20-1 and TRBJ1-2, with no clear D. Germline loops: CDR1 DFQATT, CDR2 SNEGSKA (reference sequence). This CDR3 is built from 10 residues. Between the trimmed V and J ends, which lost 0 bases and 8 bases, there was a span of 4 bases. CDR3 coding DNA: TGCAGTGCTAGAGACCGGGGCTACACCTTC. It yields the protein CSARDRGYTF.

The rearrangement uses TRBV13 and TRBJ2-2; no clear D gene. Trimming removed 5 bases from V and 5 bases from J, with 15 bases in between. In germline, CDR1 is PRHDT, CDR2 FYEKMQ (reference sequence). The CDR3 contains 15 residues. CDR3 region: CASSVKARSTGELFF. The CDR3 region has the DNA TGTGCCAGCAGCGTTAAGGCTAGATCAACCGGGGAGCTGTTTTTT.

The rearrangement links TRBV27 to TRBJ1-2; no definite D call. The length of the CDR3 is 15 residues. The germline CDR1 and CDR2 sequences are MNHEY and SMNVEV (reference sequence). V gave up 5 bases and J gave up 7 bases, with 20 bases separating them. The CDR3 DNA is TGTGCCAGCAGTCCGAATCCGGGCCCCATGGGTGGCTACACCTTC. Translation: CASSPNPGPMGGYTF.

The V call is TRBV15, the J call TRBJ2-7; possible D gene TRBD2, 7 bases. Germline V gene sequence: CDR1 LNHNV, CDR2 YYDKDF (reference sequence). With 1 base removed from V and 0 bases from J, the gap between germline ends came to 13 bases. The CDR3 runs 16 residues. DNA for the CDR3: TGTGCCACCAGCAGAGGGGGGCGGGAGAGCTCCTACGAGCAGTACTTC. It translates to CATSRGGRESSYEQYF. The full variable domain, with the rest looked up from reference TRBV15 and TRBJ2-7, is DAMVIQNPRYQVTQFGKPVTLSCSQTLNHNVMYWYQQKSSQAPKLLFHYYDKDFNNEADTPDNFQSRRPNTSFCFLDIRSPGLGDTAMYLCATSRGGRESSYEQYFGPGTRLTVT.

V is TRBV7-6 and J is TRBJ2-6; D is perhaps TRBD1 or TRBD2 (5 bases each). Germline CDR1 reads SGHVS; CDR2 reads FNYEAQ. The CDR3 length is 18 residues. V gave up 1 base and J gave up 0 bases, with 13 bases separating them. CDR3 sequence reads: CASSLDLSGSSGANVLTF. DNA for the CDR3: TGTGCCAGCAGCTTAGATCTTTCAGGGAGCTCTGGGGCCAACGTCCTGACTTTC.

The rearrangement links TRBV7-6 to TRBJ2-2; D unresolved. The germline CDR1 and CDR2 sequences are SGHVS and FNYEAQ. CDR3 size: 13 residues. Trimming removed 2 bases at V and 7 bases at J, with 8 bases between. CDR3 in DNA: TGTGCCAGCAGCTTAACGTGGGGCGGGGAGCTGTTTTTT. It specifies CASSLTWGGELFF.

This chain joins TRBV6-1 and TRBJ2-7; perhaps TRBD2 as D (5 bases). V lost 5 bases and J 6 bases, leaving 17 bases between the germline ends. The CDR3 contains 14 residues. From germline, CDR1 is MNHNS and CDR2 SASEGT. The CDR3 sequence is CASSQPAAGIEQYF. The CDR3 bases are TGTGCCAGCAGTCAACCCGCGGCGGGCATCGAGCAGTACTTC.

Points on this clone: At one end, the junction sequence differs from germline, possibly due to a read error. V gene TRBV7-7 combines with J gene TRBJ2-1, with no clear D. Per the germline V gene, CDR1 is SSHAT and CDR2 is FNYEAQ (reference sequence). There are 13 residues in the CDR3. Written as DNA, the CDR3 is TGTGCTAGCAGCCTCGGTAGCCTCAATGAGCAGTTCTTC. Amino acid sequence: CASSLGSLNEQFF.

The V and J genes are TRBV13 and TRBJ2-2, with D uncertain. Trimming removed 0 bases at V and 4 bases at J, with 12 bases between. The germline gives CDR1 PRHDT, CDR2 FYEKMQ (reference sequence). This CDR3 is 16 amino acids long. The CDR3 loop is CASSLGPRSGTGELFF. The CDR3 DNA reads as TGTGCCAGCAGCTTAGGCCCCAGGAGTGGCACCGGGGAGCTGTTTTTT.

This rearrangement joins TRBV6-1 to TRBJ1-1, with 7 bases lining up with TRBD1. There are 13 residues in the CDR3. J lost 3 bases, V lost 6 bases, and 4 bases had no gene match. Germline V CDR1 and CDR2: MNHNS, SASEGT. This CDR3 is CASRQGRDTEAFF. In DNA, the CDR3 is TGTGCCAGCAGACAGGGGCGGGACACTGAAGCTTTCTTT.

The chain combines TRBV19 with TRBJ1-3, with D perhaps TRBD1 (6 bases). Germline V gene lookup returns CDR1 LNHDA and CDR2 SQIVND (reference sequence). CDR3 size: 16 residues. V dropped 3 bases and J dropped 0 bases, with 12 bases sitting between them. The CDR3 DNA follows: TGTGCCAGTAGTATCAGAGGACAGCGCTCTGGAAACACCATATATTTT. Translated: CASSIRGQRSGNTIYF.

The chain recombines TRBV5-1 with TRBJ2-5; maybe TRBD1 (6 bases). V was pared by 3 bases and J by 1 base, with 10 bases between. Germline V gene data show CDR1 as SGHRS and CDR2 as YFSETQ. The CDR3 has 14 residues. The CDR3 protein is CASSSGQGQETQYF. CDR3 DNA sequence: TGCGCCAGCAGCTCGGGACAAGGCCAAGAGACCCAGTACTTC.

The CDR3 bases are TGCGCCAGCAGCCCTACGAAACAGGGAACGAACACCGGGGAGCTGTTTTTT. This sequence encodes CASSPTKQGTNTGELFF. This chain uses TRBV5-1 with TRBJ2-2, with D perhaps TRBD1 (6 bases). V gave up 4 bases and J gave up 0 bases, with 16 bases separating them. This CDR3 is 17 amino acids long. Germline V CDR1 and CDR2: SGHRS, YFSETQ.

The chain joins TRBV14 to TRBJ2-3; no clear D gene. V was trimmed by 1 base and J by 0 bases, leaving 11 bases between them. CDR1 is SGHDN, CDR2 FVKESK, per germline. The CDR3 length is 16 residues. The CDR3 loop reads CASSQVSPGSTDTQYF. DNA for the CDR3: TGTGCCAGCAGCCAAGTTTCCCCCGGGAGCACAGATACGCAGTATTTT. The full variable domain, completed using reference TRBV14 and TRBJ2-3, is EAGVTQFPSHSVIEKGQTVTLRCDPISGHDNLYWYRRVMGKEIKFLLHFVKESKQDESGMPNNRFLAERTGGTYSTLKVQPAELEDSGVYFCASSQVSPGSTDTQYFGPGTRLTVL.

V gene TRBV10-3 combines with J gene TRBJ2-1; D possibly uses TRBD1 or TRBD2 (6 bases each). Trimming shortened V by 3 bases and J by 9 bases, and 24 bases separated the two germline ends. Germline CDR1 and CDR2: ENHRY and SYGVKD. The CDR3 sequence is 17 residues long. Here the CDR3 DNA reads TGTGCCATCAGTGACTCCGGCTCTCGAGCGGAGGGGGGTGAGCAGTTCTTC. Amino acids: CAISDSGSRAEGGEQFF.

This clone was detected only a few times. This rearrangement joins TRBV10-2 to TRBJ2-3; D is tentatively TRBD1 or TRBD2 (5 bases each). V lost 7 bases and J 0 bases, leaving 11 bases between the germline ends. CDR3 size: 14 residues. Germline-derived CDR1 and CDR2 are WSHSY and SAAADI. The CDR3 spells CASNIGASTDTQYF. Here the CDR3 DNA reads TGCGCCAGCAATATCGGGGCTAGCACAGATACGCAGTATTTT.

The chain uses TRBV25-1 and TRBJ2-7; the D gene is possibly TRBD1 (6 bases). This CDR3 is 16 amino acids long. Trimming cost V 6 bases and J 0 bases, with 18 bases left between them. CDR1 MGHDK and CDR2 SYGVNS come from the germline V gene. DNA of the CDR3: TGTGCCAGCAGACAGGGAGAAGGGTTCTTCTCCTACGAGCAGTACTTC. It specifies CASRQGEGFFSYEQYF.

The sample holds a few counts of this clone. V usage is TRBV4-1 and J usage is TRBJ2-3; 8 nucleotides match TRBD1. CDR3 length: 15 amino acids. The ends lost 4 bases at V and 7 bases at J; junction bases unmatched: 10. Germline V gene sequence: CDR1 MGHRA, CDR2 YSYEKL. The CDR3 DNA is TGCGCCAGCAGCCCCAACACAGGGGGGAGACATACGCAGTATTTT. Amino acids: CASSPNTGGRHTQYF.

This sequence joins TRBV7-9 and TRBJ2-2; 7 bases are shared with TRBD1. There are 16 residues in the CDR3. Unmatched junction bases numbered 7, after V lost 4 bases and J lost 2 bases. Germline V lookup: CDR1 SEHNR, CDR2 FQNEAQ (reference sequence). CDR3 in amino acids: CASSSPGQHNTGELFF. DNA for the CDR3: TGTGCCAGCAGCTCGCCGGGACAGCACAACACCGGGGAGCTGTTTTTT.

V is TRBV7-3 and J is TRBJ2-1; 7 nucleotides match TRBD1. This CDR3 comprises 13 residues. J was trimmed by 7 bases and V by 4 bases; bases with no gene match: 4. The germline CDR1 and CDR2 sequences are SGHTA and FQGTGA. This CDR3 reads CASSSRGTNEQFF. CDR3 coding DNA: TGTGCCAGCAGCTCCAGGGGGACGAATGAGCAGTTCTTC.

The chain uses TRBV11-2 and TRBJ1-2, with D maybe TRBD1 (5 bases). The CDR3 sequence is 13 residues long. Trimming took off 3 bases at V and 3 bases at J, with 8 bases between the two ends. Germline V gene sequence: CDR1 SGHAT, CDR2 FQNNGV. The CDR3 nucleotides are TGTGCCAGCAGCTTGGGACGGGACTATGGCTACACCTTC. This gives the protein CASSLGRDYGYTF. Complete variable domain (other parts from reference TRBV11-2 and TRBJ1-2): EAGVAQSPRYKIIEKRQSVAFWCNPISGHATLYWYQQILGQGPKLLIQFQNNGVVDDSQLPKDRFSAERLKGVDSTLKIQPAKLEDSAVYLCASSLGRDYGYTFGSGTRLTVV.